This passage covers 15 T cell receptor beta chains from one sample sequenced in a study of blood T cells in healthy people across ages. It was with a sample-barcoded 5' primer and a J-beta primer mix that a second PCR of about 6 to 12 cycles was run. TCRdb used MiXCR to reprocess the 5' RACE reads, holding one entry per CDR3 protein. The table records roughly 800,000 distinct CDR3 sequences, more than 45% of them present only once. Sequencing was carried out using blood. The receptor source for this set is a man aged 25-40 years in good health.

In this sample, this clonotype turned up a few times. This chain joins TRBV6-5 and TRBJ2-5; 9 nucleotides align to TRBD1. The germline V gene has CDR1 MNHEY and CDR2 SVGAGI. V was clipped by 4 bases and J by 3 bases; unmatched bases: 12. CDR3 length: 17 amino acids. The CDR3 nucleotides read TGTGCCAGCAGTTTGGGGGCAACAGGGGGCTTAGAAGAGACCCAGTACTTC. Its translation is CASSLGATGGLEETQYF.

This clonotype was found a few times. V and J are TRBV20-1 and TRBJ2-1; 8 bases are shared with TRBD1. Near its end, the DNA agrees better with TRBJ2-7, so the J call may be wrong. The CDR3 loop spans 12 amino acids. CDR1 and CDR2 from the germline V gene are DFQATT and SNEGSKA (reference sequence). The CDR3 region has the DNA TGCAGTGCCCGGACAGGGAACTACGAGCAGTACTTC. Protein: CSARTGNYEQYF.

This clonotype appeared a single time. The J gene is TRBJ1-2, the V gene TRBV28, with unresolved D. Germline assignment: CDR1 MDHEN and CDR2 SYDVKM. V lost 3 bases and J lost 8, with 13 bases in between. The CDR3 length is 13 residues. CDR3 loop: CASSLWVLGGYTF. Written as DNA, the CDR3 is TGTGCCAGCAGTTTGTGGGTCCTTGGGGGCTACACCTTC.

This clonotype was seen a handful of times. A much more abundant neighbour one base away suggests this may be a read error. This CDR3 reads CACSPTVTMLVIQYF. The CDR3 nucleotides read TGTGCCTGCAGCCCGACAGTGACTATGTTAGTCATTCAGTACTTC. The chain links TRBV5-8 to TRBJ2-4; either TRBD1 or TRBD2 may fit D (5 bases each). Per the germline V gene, CDR1 is SGHTS and CDR2 is YDEGEE. CDR3 length: 15 amino acids.

This clonotype was recorded a few times. The V gene is TRBV29-1, the J gene TRBJ2-1; maybe TRBD2 (6 bases). The germline CDR1 and CDR2 sequences are SQVTM and ANQGSEA. This CDR3 comprises 11 residues. With 8 bases removed from V and 4 bases from J, the gap between germline ends came to 9 bases. The DNA for the CDR3 is TGCAGCTCCGGGACTTACAATGAGCAGTTCTTC. Translating gives CSSGTYNEQFF.

This clonotype was counted once. The chain joins TRBV7-9 to TRBJ2-5, with D perhaps matching TRBD1 (6 bases). The CDR3 consists of 11 residues. Trimming shortened V by 5 bases and J by 11 bases, and 12 bases separated the two germline ends. Germline V gene data show CDR1 as SEHNR and CDR2 as FQNEAQ (reference sequence). The CDR3: CASSLQGQQYF. The CDR3 DNA follows: TGTGCCAGCAGCCTGCAGGGGCAGCAGTACTTC.

The rearrangement links TRBV6-5 to TRBJ2-1; D not resolved. V lost 0 bases to trimming and J lost 9 bases, with 15 bases between them. This CDR3 has 15 residues. Germline values: CDR1 MNHEY, CDR2 SVGAGI. CDR3 sequence reads: CASSYSMQGWGEQFF. The CDR3 DNA follows: TGTGCCAGCAGTTACTCGATGCAAGGGTGGGGTGAGCAGTTCTTC.

The V gene is TRBV12-3 or TRBV12-4, the J gene TRBJ2-1; TRBD1 might be the D (6 bases). This CDR3 has 13 amino acids. Trimming pared 8 bases from V and 8 bases from J, leaving 16 bases between. CDR3 in DNA: TGTGCCAGCTTTATTTTTGGGGGCGATGAGCAGTTCTTC. It encodes CASFIFGGDEQFF.

The V and J genes are TRBV30 and TRBJ1-5, with a weak D call TRBD1 (5 bases). CDR1 GTSNPN and CDR2 SVGIG come from the germline V gene (reference sequence). Trimming removed 3 bases from V and 3 bases from J, with 9 bases in between. The CDR3 is 13 residues long. CDR3: CAWSGGANQPQHF. For the CDR3, the DNA is TGTGCCTGGAGCGGCGGGGCCAATCAGCCCCAGCATTTT.

J is TRBJ2-5 and V is TRBV27; no definite D call. The J call may be faulty, since TRBJ2-7 better matches the DNA end. CDR3 length: 14 residues. Per the germline V gene, CDR1 is MNHEY and CDR2 is SMNVEV (reference sequence). CDR3 nucleotides: TGTGCCAGCTTTCCGACAAGGAGCTCGTACGAGCAGTACTTC. Its protein product is CASFPTRSSYEQYF.

This clonotype has more than one count but fewer than ten. The J gene is TRBJ2-3, the V gene TRBV2; D gene uncertain. Trimming took 4 bases from V and 4 from J, leaving 9 bases between them. CDR3 length: 13 residues. CDR1 SNHLY and CDR2 FYNNEI come from the germline V gene. The CDR3 protein is CASSVDGADTQYF. The DNA of the CDR3 is TGTGCCAGCAGTGTTGATGGCGCAGATACGCAGTATTTT. Using reference TRBV2 and TRBJ2-3 for the parts outside the CDR3, the full variable domain is EPEVTQTPSHQVTQMGQEVILRCVPISNHLYFYWYRQILGQKVEFLVSFYNNEISEKSEIFDDQFSVERPDGSNFTLKIRSTKLEDSAMYFCASSVDGADTQYFGPGTRLTVL.

This rearrangement joins TRBV7-2 to TRBJ2-1, with D unresolved. V lost 1 base to trimming and J lost 2 bases, with 12 bases between them. The CDR3 length is 16 residues. Germline V CDR1 and CDR2: SGHTA, FQGNSA. CDR3 amino acids: CASSLVGSYPYNEQFF. CDR3 coding DNA: TGTGCCAGCAGCTTAGTAGGGTCTTACCCCTACAATGAGCAGTTCTTC.

The chain uses TRBV4-2 and TRBJ2-4; TRBD2 matches 9 bases. V trimming: 7 bases; J trimming: 8 bases; junction bases outside the gene matches: 6. Germline loops: CDR1 LGHNA, CDR2 YNFKEQ. The CDR3 spans 13 residues. The CDR3 coding sequence is TGTGCCAGCATGGCGGGGGGGAGGGACATTCAGTACTTC. Translated: CASMAGGRDIQYF.

The table lists this clonotype with many counts. The rearrangement links TRBV6-6 to TRBJ1-2; the D gene is possibly TRBD1 (5 bases). The CDR3 consists of 14 residues. V was clipped by 5 bases and J by 2 bases, with 12 bases between them. Germline assignment: CDR1 MNHNY and CDR2 SVGAGI (reference sequence). CDR3 nucleotides: TGTGCCAGCAGTCCCTTCGCAGGGAACTATGGCTACACCTTC. As protein: CASSPFAGNYGYTF.

The CDR3 sequence is CASSLGHLEPQHF. The CDR3 region has the DNA TGTGCCAGCAGTTTGGGACATCTAGAGCCCCAGCATTTT. The chain links TRBV12-3 or TRBV12-4 to TRBJ1-5; tentative D call: TRBD1 (6 bases). The length of the CDR3 is 13 residues. With 3 bases removed from V and 8 bases from J, the gap between germline ends came to 11 bases.